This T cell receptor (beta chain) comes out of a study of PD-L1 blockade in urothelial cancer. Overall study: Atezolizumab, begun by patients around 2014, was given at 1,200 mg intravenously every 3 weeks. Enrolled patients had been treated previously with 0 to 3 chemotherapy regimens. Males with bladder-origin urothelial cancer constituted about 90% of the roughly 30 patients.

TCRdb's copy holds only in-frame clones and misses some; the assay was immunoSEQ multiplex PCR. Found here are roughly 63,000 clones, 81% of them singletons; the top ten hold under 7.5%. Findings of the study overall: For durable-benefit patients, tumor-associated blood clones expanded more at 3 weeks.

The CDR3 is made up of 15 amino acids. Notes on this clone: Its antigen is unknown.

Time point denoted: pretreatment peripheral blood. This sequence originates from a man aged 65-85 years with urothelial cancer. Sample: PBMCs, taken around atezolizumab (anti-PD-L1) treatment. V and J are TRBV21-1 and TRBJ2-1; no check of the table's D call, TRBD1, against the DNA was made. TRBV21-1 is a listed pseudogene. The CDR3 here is CASHQTVSSYNEQFF. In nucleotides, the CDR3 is TGTGCCAGCCACCAGACAGTCAGCTCCTACAATGAGCAGTTCTTC.